The clone carrying this T cell receptor beta chain is medium-sized by share. Its antigen is as yet unknown. This sample was included in a study of T cells in localized non-small cell lung cancer. Study results and caveats: Adjacent lung was found to contain a median roughly 50 of the top 100 tumor clones. Uninvolved adjacent lung showed the highest T cell clonality, exceeding tumor.

The method was immunoSEQ multiplex PCR; TCRdb's version includes in-frame clones alone and lacks a portion of them. The table records 1,700 or so clones, around 20% of them present only once. Per the germline V gene, CDR1 is MNHNS and CDR2 is SASEGT. The CDR3 contains 14 residues. Between the trimmed V and J ends, which lost 0 bases and 4 bases, there was a span of 10 bases. The sequencing used normal lung tissue next to the tumor, collected before any cancer treatment. This TCR was sampled from a man aged 40 to 70 with stage III lung adenocarcinoma. This chain joins TRBV6-1 and TRBJ2-7; D unresolved. The CDR3 sequence: CASSEALLGYEQYF. CDR3 DNA: TGTGCCAGCAGTGAAGCGCTATTGGGTTACGAGCAGTACTTC.